The 20 T cell receptor beta chains given below trace back to one sample, sequenced in a study of metastatic and nonmetastatic thyroid tumors. TCRdb reprocessed the PCR reads via MiXCR. The table has approximately 44,000 clones, 25% to 30% seen once; the top ten hold 9.5% to 10%. None of the patients had undergone any treatment ahead of thyroid surgery. The sample was blood. Receptors originate from a male donor with papillary thyroid cancer or a benign thyroid nodule (not recorded which). Some clones in this sample may be carry-over from other donors' samples.

This chain links TRBV6-2 or TRBV6-3 with TRBJ2-1; 7 bases align to TRBD1. V lost 0 bases, J lost 4 bases, and 0 bases stayed unmatched. Germline assignment: CDR1 MNHEY and CDR2 SVGEGT. This CDR3 is built from 14 residues. The CDR3 loop reads CASSYSRGYNEQFF. In DNA form, the CDR3 reads TGTGCCAGCAGTTACTCCAGGGGGTACAATGAGCAGTTCTTC.

Comment on this clone: An end of the junction differs from the germline gene, which may be a read error. V usage is TRBV12-3 or TRBV12-4 and J usage is TRBJ1-2; D possibly corresponds to TRBD1 (6 bases). This CDR3 spans 14 amino acids. CDR3 loop: CVSNKGQSNYGYTF. CDR3 in DNA: TGTGTCAGCAACAAAGGACAGTCTAACTATGGCTACACCTTC.

The chain uses TRBV12-3 or TRBV12-4 and TRBJ2-3; D is unresolved. V was clipped by 3 bases and J by 5 bases, with 12 bases between them. The CDR3 is made up of 14 amino acids. The CDR3 nucleotides read TGTGCCAGCAGTTTCGGGTCATTCGGAGATACGCAGTATTTT. Encoded protein: CASSFGSFGDTQYF.

The chain recombines TRBV20-1 with TRBJ1-1, with D hard to call. Deletions cut 3 bases from V and 0 bases from J, with 11 bases between. CDR3 length: 14 residues. Germline values: CDR1 DFQATT, CDR2 SNEGSKA (reference sequence). The DNA for the CDR3 is TGCAGTGCTAGTCGTGGGCATCTGAACACTGAAGCTTTCTTT. It specifies CSASRGHLNTEAFF.

This chain uses TRBV27 with TRBJ1-2, with 9 bases that match TRBD1. Per germline, CDR1 MNHEY and CDR2 SMNVEV (reference sequence). The CDR3 sequence is 14 residues long. Trimming took 4 bases from V and 4 from J; bases not matched to a gene: 4. As DNA, the CDR3 is TGTGCCAGCAGTTGGGGACAGGGAATCTATGGCTACACCTTC. Residues: CASSWGQGIYGYTF.

The DNA of the CDR3 is TGCAGTGCTAGCTGTACAGGTCGATGGGACACCGGGGAGCTGTTTTTT. Translating it yields CSASCTGRWDTGELFF. The chain has TRBV20-1 and TRBJ2-2; D possibly corresponds to TRBD1 (5 bases). From germline, CDR1 is DFQATT and CDR2 SNEGSKA (reference sequence). This CDR3 contains 16 residues. The V and J ends lost 3 bases and 3 bases respectively, with 17 bases between them.

At least ten counts were recorded for this clone. The chain carries TRBV7-2 and TRBJ2-3, with D unresolved. CDR1 is SGHTA and CDR2 is FQGNSA in the germline V gene. The CDR3 consists of 15 residues. With 0 bases removed from V and 2 bases from J, the gap between germline ends came to 9 bases. The CDR3 nucleotides read TGTGCCAGCAGCTTAGCCTGGGGTTCCACAGATACGCAGTATTTT. Translating it yields CASSLAWGSTDTQYF.

This clone was detected ten times or more. This may come from a read error, since a much larger clone is one base off. The chain joins TRBV28 to TRBJ2-3; no firm D call. Germline CDR1 MDHEN, CDR2 SYDVKM. The CDR3 is made up of 12 amino acids. The CDR3 sequence: CASSSEADTQCF. The CDR3 bases are TGTGCCAGCAGTTCAGAGGCAGATACGCAGTGTTTT.

This clone was seen only a few times. The chain couples TRBV9 to TRBJ2-2, with 7 bases matching TRBD1. The CDR3 length is 16 residues. The trim removed 4 bases at V and 8 bases at J, leaving 14 bases unmatched. Germline V gene sequence: CDR1 SGDLS, CDR2 YYNGEE. The DNA of the CDR3 is TGTGCCAGCAGCCTAAACCGGGACAGCCTATCGGGGGAGCTGTTTTTT. This sequence encodes CASSLNRDSLSGELFF.

This clone was observed at least ten times. The chain joins TRBV7-6 to TRBJ2-7; the D call may be TRBD1 or TRBD2 (5 bases each). The CDR3 length is 16 residues. Germline-derived CDR1 and CDR2 are SGHVS and FNYEAQ. Between the trimmed V and J ends, which lost 0 bases and 3 bases, there was a span of 15 bases. The CDR3 spells CASSLAVGRVVYEQYF. CDR3 DNA sequence: TGTGCCAGCAGCTTAGCGGTGGGGCGGGTAGTCTACGAGCAGTACTTC.

This clone was recorded many times. The chain recombines TRBV28 with TRBJ2-1; D call uncertain. With 8 bases removed from V and 5 bases from J, the gap between germline ends came to 4 bases. CDR3 length: 10 residues. Germline CDR1 is MDHEN and CDR2 is SYDVKM. CDR3 bases: TGTGCCAGCGGGAACAATGAGCAGTTCTTC. It specifies CASGNNEQFF. Based on the CDR3 plus reference TRBV28 and TRBJ2-1, the full variable domain is DVKVTQSSRYLVKRTGEKVFLECVQDMDHENMFWYRQDPGLGLRLIYFSYDVKMKEKGDIPEGYSVSREKKERFSLILESASTNQTSMYLCASGNNEQFFGPGTRLTVL.

The chain links TRBV25-1 to TRBJ1-4; tentative D call: TRBD1 (5 bases). V lost 1 base to trimming and J lost 6 bases, with 15 bases between them. Germline lookup yields CDR1 MGHDK and CDR2 SYGVNS. The CDR3 is made up of 16 amino acids. CDR3 bases: TGTGCCAGCAGTGAATCCCCGGGCAGGGTGGATGAAAAACTGTTTTTT. Encoded protein: CASSESPGRVDEKLFF.

This clone is deemed medium-sized (0.01 to 0.1%). This chain joins TRBV20-1 and TRBJ1-6; 7 bases agree with TRBD1. J lost 3 bases, V lost 4 bases, and 6 bases had no gene match. CDR1 DFQATT and CDR2 SNEGSKA come from the germline V gene (reference sequence). CDR3 length: 15 residues. The CDR3 reads CSANHGTDYNSPLHF. The CDR3 nucleotides read TGCAGTGCTAATCACGGGACAGACTATAATTCACCCCTCCACTTT.

This chain uses TRBV18 with TRBJ2-5; D remains unclear. Germline lookup yields CDR1 KGHSH and CDR2 LQKENI. V dropped 4 bases and J dropped 1 base, with 7 bases sitting between them. The CDR3 length is 13 residues. This chain's CDR3 is CASSRATQETQYF. The CDR3 DNA sequence: TGTGCCAGCTCACGGGCAACCCAAGAGACCCAGTACTTC.

This clone has a count of ten or more. The rearrangement uses TRBV7-8 and TRBJ2-2, with D hard to call. Trimming cost V 1 base and J 6 bases, with 12 bases left between them. Germline lookup yields CDR1 SGHVS and CDR2 FQNEAQ. The CDR3 has 15 residues. CDR3: CASSLVFQGPGELFF. The CDR3 bases are TGTGCCAGCAGCTTAGTTTTTCAAGGGCCCGGGGAGCTGTTTTTT.

This clone was seen just once. The chain couples TRBV2 to TRBJ2-7; D is uncertain. Germline CDR1 SNHLY, CDR2 FYNNEI. The CDR3 extends over 14 amino acids. With 7 bases removed from V and 9 bases from J, the gap between germline ends came to 22 bases. DNA for the CDR3: TGTGCCAGCATGGAGCATGAACACGCCTACTTGCAGTACTTC. This sequence encodes CASMEHEHAYLQYF.

This chain links TRBV20-1 with TRBJ2-5, with D perhaps TRBD1 (6 bases). Per the germline V gene, CDR1 is DFQATT and CDR2 is SNEGSKA (reference sequence). This CDR3 is 15 amino acids long. V was pared by 5 bases and J by 10 bases, with 26 bases between. This CDR3 is CSAYGRTEKKEYQYF. Written as DNA, the CDR3 is TGCAGTGCTTACGGAAGGACAGAGAAGAAAGAGTACCAGTACTTC.

In regard to this clone: The germline gene is not matched at one end of the junction; a read error may be the cause. The chain uses TRBV14 and TRBJ1-4, with D uncertain. CDR1 and CDR2 from the germline V gene are SGHDN and FVKESK. The length of the CDR3 is 16 residues. The CDR3 nucleotides read TGTGCCAGCAGCCGCCCCGGGTCACCAACTAATGATAAACTGTTTTTT. Translated, it gives CASSRPGSPTNDKLFF.

This clone is medium-sized in the sample. The J gene is TRBJ2-1, the V gene TRBV7-2, with 16 bases identical to TRBD2. Germline CDR1 SGHTA, CDR2 FQGNSA. V was pared by 4 bases and J by 7 bases, with 10 bases of the junction left unmatched. This CDR3 comprises 18 residues. CDR3 bases: TGTGCCAGCAGCTCCGGGACTAGCGGGAGGGCCTTAATTAATGAGCAGTTCTTC. It yields the protein CASSSGTSGRALINEQFF.

As regards this clone: A junction boundary mismatches the germline segment, possibly from a read error. Additional DNA sequences in this sample encode the identical CDR3. This chain connects TRBV7-3 to TRBJ1-6; D not resolved. The CDR3 runs 13 residues. Germline V lookup: CDR1 SGHTA, CDR2 FQGTGA. Here the CDR3 reads CASSLGSNSPLHF. The DNA for the CDR3 is TGTGCCAGCAGCTTAGGGTCGAATTCCCCCCTCCACTTT. The full variable domain, completed using reference TRBV7-3 and TRBJ1-6, is GAGVSQTPSNKVTEKGKYVELRCDPISGHTALYWYRQSLGQGPEFLIYFQGTGAADDSGLPNDRFFAVRPEGSVSTLKIQRTERGDSAVYLCASSLGSNSPLHFGNGTRLTVT.